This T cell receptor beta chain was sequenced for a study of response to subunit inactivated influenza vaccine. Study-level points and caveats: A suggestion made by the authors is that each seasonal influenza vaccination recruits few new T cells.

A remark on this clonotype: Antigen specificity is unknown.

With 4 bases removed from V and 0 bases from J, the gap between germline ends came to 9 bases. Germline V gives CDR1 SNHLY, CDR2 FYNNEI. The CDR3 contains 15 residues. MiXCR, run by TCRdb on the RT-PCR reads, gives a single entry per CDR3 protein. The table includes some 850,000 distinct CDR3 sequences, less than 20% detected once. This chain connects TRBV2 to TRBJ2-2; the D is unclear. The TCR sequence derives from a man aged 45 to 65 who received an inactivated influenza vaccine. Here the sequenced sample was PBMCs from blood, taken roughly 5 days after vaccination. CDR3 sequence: CASSGPGTNTGELFF. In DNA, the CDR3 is TGTGCCAGCAGTGGACCAGGCACGAACACCGGGGAGCTGTTTTTT. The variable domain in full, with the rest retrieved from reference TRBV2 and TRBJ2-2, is EPEVTQTPSHQVTQMGQEVILRCVPISNHLYFYWYRQILGQKVEFLVSFYNNEISEKSEIFDDQFSVERPDGSNFTLKIRSTKLEDSAMYFCASSGPGTNTGELFFGEGSRLTVL.